The TCR beta chain under discussion was sequenced for a study of T cells in Graves' hyperthyroidism and ophthalmopathy (dated by TCRdb to the late 2010s). Regarding the research as a whole: Peripheral blood was sampled at the time of initial diagnosis, prior to any treatment. To identify TCR V-J signatures that set the groups apart, the researchers used a discovery cohort of 100 patients, made up of some 41 with Graves' ophthalmopathy and 57 with stable Graves' hyperthyroidism. Prospective prediction of ophthalmopathy was tested in an independent validation cohort consisting of some 19 hyperthyroidism patients and around 16 patients who later progressed to ophthalmopathy. The 100 discovery patients were randomly split 7:3 into training and test sets. The study also compared thyroid tissue and blood T-cell repertoires from 6 or 7 Graves' hyperthyroidism patients. Following sampling, methimazole starting at 30 mg daily was given to hyperthyroidism patients, and high-dose intravenous methylprednisolone was given to ophthalmopathy patients. The paper describes TCR Vbeta CDR3 sequencing of 120 to 150 peripheral blood samples, made up of 43 ophthalmopathy patients, more than 70 hyperthyroidism patients and about 17 progressor patients.

Hyperthyroidism patients were newly diagnosed, had a disease duration of under 2 months, and were aged 18 to 65 years. Any patient with an uncontrolled infection, another autoimmune disease, pregnancy or lactation was excluded. Diagnoses relied on clinical symptoms, serum thyroxine and TRAb, thyroid ultrasound and orbital computed tomography. For progressor patients, blood was drawn at the first diagnosis of hyperthyroidism, before any ophthalmopathy symptoms had appeared. Ficoll-Paque density gradient centrifugation was used to isolate PBMCs from approximately 11 ml of fresh peripheral blood. Progressor patients were defined as those initially diagnosed with Graves' hyperthyroidism in whom ophthalmopathy developed during follow-up. Total RNA was extracted using Trizol reagent, and RNA quality was assessed on an Agilent 2100 Bioanalyzer. Summary of the overall study and its limitations: Most expanded thyroid clonotypes (frequency above 0.001) were also found in blood, which suggests that blood repertoires may mirror thyroid immune responses. In cross-validation, a model built on a 13 V-J signature told ophthalmopathy apart from stable hyperthyroidism with just under 90% sensitivity and approximately 81% specificity, and in testing the same model reached 80%/75%. No statistical method was used to fix the sample size in advance, and group allocation was not hidden from the investigators. In validation, progression to ophthalmopathy was predicted by the model with 70.59% sensitivity and around 76% specificity, a median of roughly 6 months before onset.

This clonotype was found many times. No antigen is known for it. Within one base of it there is no much larger clone, and no base qualities were kept. Measured from the cysteine to the phenylalanine, the CDR3 is 14 residues long. Just CDR3 DNA is preserved here, 42 bases in frame from base 1. V and J are truncated by 7 bases and 6 bases respectively, leaving an intervening sequence of 16 bases. The germline V gene gives CDR1 as MDHEN and CDR2 as SYDVKM. Amplification of TCR beta CDR3 regions was carried out from RNA transcripts. A first-round RT-PCR of the TCR CDR3 used the HTBI primer set with the Qiagen OneStep RT-PCR kit. Libraries were constructed in a second round of multiplex PCR, after which size selection and purification were carried out. The libraries were sequenced on an Illumina HiSeq2000 using paired-end 100 bp reads. Per the authors' processing: SOAPnuke was used to process the raw data, throwing out any read that contained adapters or uncalled bases, had a mean Phred below 15, or lacked an exact constant-primer or identifier match. COPE v1.2.5 was used to merge the high-quality paired reads, and each unique nucleotide sequence was defined as a clonotype. MiTCR v1.1 was used to align the clonotypes against IMGT TRBV, TRBD and TRBJ reference segments. The analysis included only V-J combinations with a frequency above 0.0001, which together covered more than 99% of the repertoires. A TCS score was defined as the ratio of F50 (clonal expansion) to E x V (chaos), with BLOSUM62-based TCRdist applied between CDR3 peptides within each V-J. Welch's t-statistics and random forest reduced roughly 540 V-J features to 10 to 15, which were used in a naive Bayes classifier (R e1071). TCRdb applied fastp at Q25 and MiXCR to the public reads, then kept only in-frame beta chains. Duplicate CDR3 protein sequences are folded into a single record with the most common DNA and genes. V and J calls and clone size were set by TCRdb, not the authors. Across this sample there are fewer than 450,000 distinct CDR3 sequences, with approximately 18% seen only once. The top ten constitute roughly 35% of the sample.

The chain was built from TRBV28 and TRBJ1-5; the D segment could be TRBD1, given 5 matching bases. The receptor was isolated from a woman younger than 45 with Graves' hyperthyroidism that later progressed to Graves' ophthalmopathy. Sequenced: blood. The CDR3 protein: CASTISQGSQPQHF. The bases read TGTGCCAGCACCATTAGCCAGGGAAGTCAGCCCCAGCATTTT.